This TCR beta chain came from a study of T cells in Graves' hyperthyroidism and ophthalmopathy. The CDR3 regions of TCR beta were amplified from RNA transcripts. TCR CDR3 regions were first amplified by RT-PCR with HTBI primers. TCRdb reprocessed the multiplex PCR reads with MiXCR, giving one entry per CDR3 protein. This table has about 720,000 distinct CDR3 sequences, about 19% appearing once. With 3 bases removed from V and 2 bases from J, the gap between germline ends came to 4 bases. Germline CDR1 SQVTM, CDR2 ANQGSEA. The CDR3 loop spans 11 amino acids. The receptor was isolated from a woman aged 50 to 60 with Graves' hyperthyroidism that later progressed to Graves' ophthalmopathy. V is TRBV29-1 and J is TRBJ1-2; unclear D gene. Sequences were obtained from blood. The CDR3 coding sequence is TGCAGCGTTGATCAGAACTATGGCTACACCTTC. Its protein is CSVDQNYGYTF. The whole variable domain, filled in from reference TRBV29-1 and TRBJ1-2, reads SAVISQKPSRDICQRGTSLTIQCQVDSQVTMMFWYRQQPGQSLTLIATANQGSEATYESGFVIDKFPISRPNLTFSTLTVSNMSPEDSSIYLCSVDQNYGYTFGSGTRLTVV.